The rows below give T cell receptor beta chains drawn from one sample of a study of OX40 agonist ivuxolimab in advanced cancers. Assay: immunoSEQ multiplex PCR; the TCRdb copy retains only in-frame clones and omits some. The sample consists of about 46,000 clones, more than 70% of them appearing once. The input for sequencing was CD4+ or CD8+ T cells sorted from blood, taken in a trial of the OX40 agonist ivuxolimab. The receptor source for this set is an adult with an advanced solid tumor such as melanoma, head and neck, liver or kidney cancer. Each CDR3 is given with its conserved first and last residue. The D gene is left open where the match is weak. Size values are once, few and many counts, or a class for expanded clones, and some rows have none.

clone_size	v_call	d_call	j_call	cdr3_nt	cdr3_aa
.	TRBV4-1	.	TRBJ2-7	TGCGCCAGCAGCCAAGAGCTAAGCGGCAGCTACGAGCAGTACTTC	CASSQELSGSYEQYF
.	TRBV11-3	.	TRBJ2-1	TGTGCCAGCAGCTTGGGGCCAAATAGTGAGCAGTTCTTC	CASSLGPNSEQFF
.	TRBV14	.	TRBJ1-5	TGTGCCAGCAGCCAAGATCAGGTTCAGCCCCAGCATTTT	CASSQDQVQPQHF
.	TRBV4-2	TRBD1	TRBJ2-7	TGTGCCAGCAGCTGGACAGGGGGCTACGAGCAGTACTTC	CASSWTGGYEQYF
.	TRBV5-1	TRBD2	TRBJ2-2	TGCGCCAGCAGTCTCCTAGCGGGAGTTACCGGGGAGCTGTTTTTT	CASSLLAGVTGELFF
.	TRBV6-1	.	TRBJ2-7	TGTGCCAGTGGGCGAGAAAGGGCGCAGTACTTC	CASGRERAQYF
.	TRBV2	.	TRBJ2-1	TGTGCGGTGGGGGATGAGCAGTTCTTC	CAVGDEQFF
.	TRBV10-3	.	TRBJ2-7	TGTGCCATCAGCCCGGGAATGGGCGAGCAGTACTTC	CAISPGMGEQYF
.	TRBV11-3	.	TRBJ1-1	TGTGCCAGCAGCCTTAACAGGGACCAGAGCACTGAAGCTTTCTTT	CASSLNRDQSTEAFF
.	TRBV5-1	.	TRBJ2-2	TGCGCCAGCAGCGGGAGGAACACCGGGGAGCTGTTTTTT	CASSGRNTGELFF
medium-sized	TRBV6-5	.	TRBJ2-7	TGTGCCAGCAGTTACCCCTGGACTCCTACCTACGAGCAGTACTTC	CASSYPWTPTYEQYF
.	TRBV2	TRBD2	TRBJ2-1	TGTGCCAGCAGTGACTCGTCGGGAGGTCATCGCCTGGTGAGTGAGCAGTTCTTC	CASSDSSGGHRLVSEQFF
.	TRBV5-1	.	TRBJ2-2	TGCGCCAGCAGCTGGTCGGGGCAGAACACCGGGGAGCTGTTTTTT	CASSWSGQNTGELFF
once	TRBV11-2	.	TRBJ2-3	TGTGCCAGCACCGATAGGGACTTAATGGGTACGCAGTATTTT	CASTDRDLMGTQYF
.	TRBV5-8	TRBD2	TRBJ2-7	TGTGCCAGCAGCTTGCGTAGCGGGAGAGGCGAGCAGTACTTC	CASSLRSGRGEQYF
.	TRBV28	.	TRBJ1-1	TGTGCCAGCAGACAGGGAGCGGGACACCACACTGAAGCTTTCTTT	CASRQGAGHHTEAFF
.	TRBV19	.	TRBJ1-4	TGTGCCAGTTCAGGACAGCTTAATGAAAAACTGTTTTTT	CASSGQLNEKLFF
.	TRBV30	.	TRBJ2-7	TGTGCCTGGAGTCAGGGAATCTACGAGCAGTACTTC	CAWSQGIYEQYF
once	TRBV11-3	TRBD2	TRBJ2-1	TGTGCCAGCAGCTTTAGGACTAGCGGGAGGGTTGAGCAGTTCTTC	CASSFRTSGRVEQFF
.	TRBV5-1	TRBD2	TRBJ2-7	TGCGCCAGCAGCTTGGTGGCGGGAGATCCGTACGAGCAGTACTTC	CASSLVAGDPYEQYF
.	TRBV5-1	.	TRBJ2-5	TGCGCCAGCGGACTCCTGGACAGTCAAGAGACCCAGTACTTC	CASGLLDSQETQYF
.	TRBV15	.	TRBJ2-1	TGTGCCACCAGCGACCACTCAGGCAATGAGCAGTTCTTC	CATSDHSGNEQFF
once	TRBV6-6	TRBD1	TRBJ1-1	TGTGCCAGCGGGGAACAGGGGACCCTTGAAGCTTTCTTT	CASGEQGTLEAFF
.	TRBV19	.	TRBJ2-1	TGTGCCAGTAGTGGGAGCGCCGTGCAGTTCTTC	CASSGSAVQFF
.	TRBV19	.	TRBJ1-1	TGTGCCAGTATGGGGGGCGCTCTCACTGAAGCTTTCTTT	CASMGGALTEAFF
.	TRBV27	TRBD1	TRBJ1-5	TGTGCCAGCAGCCCAACCAGGGGGAGCAATCAGCCCCAGCATTTT	CASSPTRGSNQPQHF
.	TRBV14	.	TRBJ1-1	TGTGCCAGCAGCTTTAAGATGAACACTGAAGCTTTCTTT	CASSFKMNTEAFF
.	TRBV9	TRBD1	TRBJ1-1	TGTGCCAGCAGCGTATCAGGGGGCGGAGGGACTGAAGCTTTCTTT	CASSVSGGGGTEAFF
.	TRBV30	.	TRBJ1-5	TGTGCCTGGAGTGTCTCGGGGGATCAGCCCCAGCATTTT	CAWSVSGDQPQHF
.	TRBV19	TRBD1	TRBJ1-6	TGTGCCAGTAGTGGAGCGACAGGGGGAAATTCACCCCTCCACTTT	CASSGATGGNSPLHF
.	TRBV18	.	TRBJ2-1	TGTGCCAGCCCGCGCAGCGGGTCCCTAAACAATGAGCAGTTCTTC	CASPRSGSLNNEQFF
.	TRBV5-4	TRBD2	TRBJ2-7	TGTGCCAGCAGCCCAAGGACTAGCGGACCCTACGAGCAGTACTTC	CASSPRTSGPYEQYF
.	TRBV6-6	.	TRBJ1-1	TGTGCCAGCACCCACCTAGGACAGACTGAAGCTTTCTTT	CASTHLGQTEAFF
.	TRBV19	.	TRBJ2-3	TGTGCCAGTAGCGCATCGGTTGGGACAGATACGCAGTATTTT	CASSASVGTDTQYF
.	TRBV6-8	TRBD1	TRBJ2-7	TGTGCCAGCAAGCCACGGGACAGGGTCTTTTACGAGCAGTACTTC	CASKPRDRVFYEQYF
.	TRBV6-6	TRBD2	TRBJ2-7	TGTGCCAGCAGTTACTTCGCGGGAGGCACCTACGAGCAGTACTTC	CASSYFAGGTYEQYF
.	TRBV5-1	.	TRBJ2-1	TGCGCCAGCAGCTTGAACCCGACCACAAGGGTATCTTATGAGCAGTTCTTC	CASSLNPTTRVSYEQFF
.	TRBV10-1	.	TRBJ2-7	TGCGCCAGCCCGAGACGTAGCTCCTACGAGCAGTACTTC	CASPRRSSYEQYF
few	TRBV29-1	TRBD2	TRBJ2-1	TGCAGCGCCGCTAGCGGACCCTACAATGAGCAGTTCTTC	CSAASGPYNEQFF
.	TRBV11-2	.	TRBJ2-7	TGTGCCAGCAGCTTAACCGGGGTCGATTACGAGCAGTACTTC	CASSLTGVDYEQYF
.	TRBV20-1	TRBD1	TRBJ2-5	TGCAGTGCTAGCCCAGGGGGGACCCAGTACTTC	CSASPGGTQYF
.	TRBV2	.	TRBJ2-7	TGTGCCAGCAGTGAGACCGAGCAGTACTTC	CASSETEQYF
once	TRBV5-1	TRBD2	TRBJ2-7	TGCGCCAGCAGCTCCGCCGCTCGACTAGCGGGGACCTACGAGCAGTACTTC	CASSSAARLAGTYEQYF
.	TRBV7-8	.	TRBJ2-5	TGTGCCAGCAGCCCTTCCCCGCTGGAGACCCAGTACTTC	CASSPSPLETQYF
.	TRBV6-5	.	TRBJ2-7	TGTGCCAGCAGCCCTCTAGCGACTACCTACGAGCAGTACTTC	CASSPLATTYEQYF
.	TRBV10-2	.	TRBJ1-1	TGCGCCAGCAGACCGACAGGCATGAACACTGAAGCTTTCTTT	CASRPTGMNTEAFF
.	TRBV30	.	TRBJ1-6	TGTGCCTGGACGGCGAGCTCCTATAATTCACCCCTCCACTTT	CAWTASSYNSPLHF
few	TRBV9	.	TRBJ2-3	TGTGCCAGCAGCGTAGACCCCACAGATACGCAGTATTTT	CASSVDPTDTQYF
.	TRBV5-1	.	TRBJ2-3	TGCGCCAGCAGCTTGGACGCAGGGCTGCCAGATACGCAGTATTTT	CASSLDAGLPDTQYF